Each of the 4 T cell receptor beta chains below was sequenced from the same sample in a study of T cell changes during pregnancy in multiple sclerosis. Some clones are missing from TCRdb's copy, which holds only in-frame ones; the method was immunoSEQ multiplex PCR. The table has around 72,000 clones, roughly 91% seen once. Source: peripheral blood, taken in the third trimester of pregnancy. All receptors derive from a female donor in good health, enrolled as a control in a pregnancy study.

This clone has more than one count but fewer than ten. CDR3 coding DNA: TGTGCCAGCTCACCAGCGCGGGTGGGGTTTCGGAATGAGCAGTTCTTC. It specifies CASSPARVGFRNEQFF. This chain connects TRBV18 to TRBJ2-1, with D perhaps TRBD2 (5 bases). Trimming pared 2 bases from V and 7 bases from J, leaving 18 bases between. The CDR3 covers 16 residues. The germline V gene has CDR1 KGHSH and CDR2 LQKENI.

This clone was seen a handful of times. V gene TRBV19 combines with J gene TRBJ2-2, with TRBD2 identical over 10 bases. CDR1 and CDR2 (germline): LNHDA, SQIVND (reference sequence). The V gene end was trimmed by 8 bases and the J gene end by 4 bases; junction bases not matched to a gene: 10. CDR3 size: 16 residues. The CDR3 spells CASVPSGRSFTGELFF. CDR3 in DNA: TGTGCCAGTGTGCCTAGCGGGAGATCGTTCACCGGGGAGCTGTTTTTT.

The chain has TRBV25-1 and TRBJ2-3; TRBD1 matches 11 bases. CDR3 length: 15 amino acids. V was pared by 6 bases and J by 2 bases, with 4 bases of the junction left unmatched. The V gene's germline CDR1 is MGHDK and CDR2 SYGVNS. CDR3 amino acids: CASSLDRGPTDTQYF. Written as DNA, the CDR3 is TGTGCCAGCAGCCTGGACAGGGGGCCCACAGATACGCAGTATTTT.

This rearrangement joins TRBV5-1 to TRBJ2-7, with D possibly being TRBD1 (6 bases). V lost 4 bases and J 5 bases, leaving 16 bases between the germline ends. In germline, CDR1 is SGHRS, CDR2 YFSETQ. CDR3 length: 14 residues. CDR3 nucleotides: TGCGCCAGCAGCAATGACAGGATTGGCGACGAGCAGTACTTC. Its translation: CASSNDRIGDEQYF.